A selection of T cell receptor beta chains follows, all from one sample in a study of shared clonotypes between healthy human individuals. Some clones are missing from TCRdb's copy, which holds only in-frame ones; the method was immunoSEQ multiplex PCR. The sample records a few million clones, 80% to 95% being singletons. The sample was naive CD8+ T cells from PBMCs. The receptors derive from a man in his late teens or twenties in good health. Some clones in this sample may be carry-over from other donors' samples. Each CDR3 is given with its conserved first and last residue. Clone size is stated in some rows and not others, as once, few, many or a class when expanded.

TRBJ1-1	TRBV28	-	CASSFPGFGTEAFF
TRBJ2-1	TRBV15	once	CATSTRTSLQFF
TRBJ2-7	TRBV7-8	-	CASSLAPPASYEQYF
TRBJ1-5	TRBV10-3	-	CAISRGGGRYSNQPQHF
TRBJ2-3	TRBV4-3	-	CASSRKQGGPDTQYF
TRBJ2-1	TRBV7-9	-	CASSATWVSYNEQFF
TRBJ2-7	TRBV27	once	CASSSYNPRGRTYEQYF
TRBJ2-7	TRBV7-9	-	CASSRTDRLDSYEQYF
TRBJ1-1	TRBV4-1	-	CASSQDTLDSPYLNTEAFF
TRBJ2-7	TRBV2	-	CASTSISYEQYF
TRBJ2-7	TRBV19	-	CASSIFGDYEQYF
TRBJ1-5	TRBV19	-	CASSILGDQPQHF
TRBJ2-7	TRBV2	once	CASKPDRAASYEQYF
TRBJ2-1	TRBV15	-	CATSRDLGGSYNEQFF
TRBJ2-2	TRBV7-3	-	CASSLTRLAGGTGELFF
TRBJ1-4	TRBV7-6	-	CASSLGGRVREKLFF
TRBJ2-7	TRBV27	-	CASSPRSSGYEQYF
TRBJ2-7	TRBV4-1	-	CASSQDQGRAYF
-	TRBV7-9	-	CASSTGQGAYEQYF
TRBJ1-1	TRBV28	-	CASSEDRLPQPTFF
TRBJ1-2	TRBV7-9	-	CASSLVGDSSHYGYTF
TRBJ2-3	TRBV28	-	CASKSLTSGRSSGADTQYF
TRBJ2-2	TRBV7-7	-	CASSFEALNTGELFF
TRBJ2-7	TRBV30	-	CAWTKGSSYEQYF
TRBJ2-7	TRBV28	-	CASSLSGPFAEQYF
TRBJ2-1	TRBV4-1	-	CASSQVTTLGEQFF